The text below deals with one T cell receptor (beta chain). Its antigen is unknown. This sample is drawn from a study of long-term antiretroviral therapy in people with HIV. The immunoSEQ assay was v3.0, run at survey level. The assay was immunoSEQ multiplex PCR, and TCRdb's table has in-frame clones only and misses some. The profile covers approximately 20,000 clones, with roughly nine tenths appearing a single time and more than 7% taken by the ten largest. CDR1 LGHNA and CDR2 YNFKEQ come from the germline V gene. V lost 0 bases, J lost 8 bases, and 11 bases lay in between. The CDR3 consists of 15 residues. Study-wide points: All time points showed a repertoire dominated by clones expanded before ART. ART adherence, viral resistance and therapy changes were not recorded.

Before they underwent DNA extraction, samples held 1-10 million cryopreserved PBMC. The source was unsorted PBMCs, collected 4.2 years after starting antiretroviral therapy. The TCR comes from a man in his forties or fifties with HIV. V and J are TRBV4-2 and TRBJ1-6, with D unclear. Here the CDR3 reads CASSQERLRDSPLHF. The CDR3 nucleotides are TGTGCCAGCAGCCAAGAAAGACTGAGGGATTCACCCCTCCACTTT.